The clone carrying this T cell receptor (beta chain) has a count of ten or more. Its antigen is not identified. This record belongs to a study of CD8 T cells in ankylosing spondylitis. With molecular barcodes, quantitative 5'-RACE was used to make the TCR beta libraries. Using its own MiXCR run on the 5' RACE reads, TCRdb lists one record per CDR3 protein. The data hold some 250,000 distinct CDR3 sequences, with around 9.2% observed a single time. This CDR3 comprises 17 residues. With 5 bases clipped from V and 2 bases from J, the junction kept 8 bases outside the gene matches. Study-wide results and limits: Those disease-linked clones were CD8+; they were also relatively rare in peripheral blood.

Sequencing input: blood, either unsorted or a sorted T cell fraction (not recorded which). This chain links TRBV12-3 or TRBV12-4 with TRBJ2-1, with 11 bases matching TRBD2. This clonotype originated in a male donor with ankylosing spondylitis or in good health (not recorded which). In DNA, the CDR3 is TGTGCCAGCAGTCTAACTAGCGGGAGCCCCCCCTACAATGAGCAGTTCTTC. It codes for CASSLTSGSPPYNEQFF.